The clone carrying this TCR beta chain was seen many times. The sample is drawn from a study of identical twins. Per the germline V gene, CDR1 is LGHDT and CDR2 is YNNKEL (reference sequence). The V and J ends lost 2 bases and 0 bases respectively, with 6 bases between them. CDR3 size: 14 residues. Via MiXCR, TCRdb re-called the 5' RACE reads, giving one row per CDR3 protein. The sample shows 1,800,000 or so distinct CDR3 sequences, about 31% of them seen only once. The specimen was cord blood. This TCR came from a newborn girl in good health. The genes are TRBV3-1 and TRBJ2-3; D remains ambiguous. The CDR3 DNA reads TGTGCCAGCAGCCAACCCACTAGCACAGATACGCAGTATTTT. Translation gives CASSQPTSTDTQYF.